A single sample is the source of the 18 T cell receptor beta chains below, sequenced in a study of T-cell memory formation after mild COVID-19 (dated by TCRdb to about 2021). To prepare the library, 5' RACE was applied. Sequencing was performed on an Illumina NovaSeq 6000. TCRdb reran the public reads through fastp at Q25 and MiXCR, keeping productive beta chains. Here each entry gathers all rows of one CDR3 protein and keeps the most common genes and DNA. This sample lists 300,000 to 400,000 distinct CDR3 sequences; over 25% were detected once. The biggest ten clones account for roughly 14% of the sample. The source material was PBMCs or a T cell subset sorted from them (not recorded which). The receptor set was obtained from an adult woman who had mild COVID-19 (a few samples of this study predate the infection). The sample titles of this study are shuffled in the database, so cell type and time point are left out; the donor was told from shared clones.

CDR3 nucleotide sequence: TGCGCCAGCAGCTCCCGGGACGGAGGAAACACCATATATTTT. Amino acid sequence: CASSSRDGGNTIYF. The chain recombines TRBV5-1 with TRBJ1-3; D is possibly TRBD1 (5 bases). CDR1 and CDR2 from the germline V gene are SGHRS and YFSETQ. The CDR3 runs 14 residues. V lost 3 bases, J lost 4 bases, and 11 bases lay in between.

The chain joins TRBV7-2 to TRBJ2-7, with TRBD1 matching over 8 bases. CDR3 size: 15 residues. Germline-derived CDR1 and CDR2 are SGHTA and FQGNSA. Trimming removed 5 bases from V and 2 bases from J; junction bases left unmatched: 8. CDR3 loop: CASSVGDRFTYEQYF. DNA for the CDR3: TGTGCCAGCAGCGTGGGGGACAGGTTTACCTACGAGCAGTACTTC.

This clonotype was counted between two and nine times. This chain links TRBV7-6 with TRBJ2-7; D gene unclear. Trimming removed 3 bases at V and 3 bases at J, with 6 bases between. CDR1 and CDR2 (germline): SGHVS, FNYEAQ. There are 12 residues in the CDR3. CDR3 amino acids: CASSFKDYEQYF. The CDR3 region has the DNA TGTGCCAGCAGCTTCAAGGACTACGAGCAGTACTTC.

V gene TRBV7-9 combines with J gene TRBJ2-1; 7 positions match TRBD1. V was clipped by 1 base and J by 1 base; unmatched bases: 10. CDR1 is SEHNR, CDR2 FQNEAQ, per germline (reference sequence). There are 18 residues in the CDR3. The CDR3 nucleotides read TGTGCCAGCAGCTTAGAGGGACAGCTCGCAGGATCCTACAATGAGCAGTTCTTC. This codes for CASSLEGQLAGSYNEQFF.

There are many counts of this clonotype. The chain is built from TRBV30 and TRBJ2-3; D gene unclear. This CDR3 spans 13 amino acids. Germline CDR1 and CDR2: GTSNPN and SVGIG (reference sequence). The ends were cut back, 0 bases at V and 4 bases at J, with 8 bases in the middle. The CDR3 spells CAWSVRRADTQYF. In DNA, the CDR3 is TGTGCCTGGAGTGTACGTCGGGCAGATACGCAGTATTTT.

The rearrangement joins TRBV5-1 to TRBJ2-1; a possible D gene is TRBD1 (5 bases). The germline V gene has CDR1 SGHRS and CDR2 YFSETQ. This CDR3 is 13 amino acids long. V was clipped by 3 bases and J by 7 bases, with 11 bases between them. In nucleotides, the CDR3 is TGCGCCAGCAGCTCTCGACCAGGGAATGAGCAGTTCTTC. Protein product: CASSSRPGNEQFF.

This clonotype was seen more than once but under ten times. The chain carries TRBV7-9 and TRBJ2-3; 11 bases agree with TRBD2. Germline CDR1 and CDR2: SEHNR and FQNEAQ (reference sequence). The trim removed 0 bases at V and 1 base at J, leaving 6 bases unmatched. The CDR3 runs to 18 residues. This chain's CDR3 is CASSLALMGLAGTDTQYF. In DNA form, the CDR3 reads TGTGCCAGCAGCTTAGCCTTAATGGGACTAGCGGGCACAGATACGCAGTATTTT.

The V gene is TRBV24-1, the J gene TRBJ1-1; D uncertain. V dropped 1 base and J dropped 4 bases, with 6 bases sitting between them. Germline V gene sequence: CDR1 KGHDR, CDR2 SFDVKD. CDR3 length equals 13 residues. As DNA, the CDR3 is TGTGCCACCAGTGATTTTTGGGGCACTGAAGCTTTCTTT. Translation gives CATSDFWGTEAFF.

Regarding this clonotype: At one boundary the junction diverges from the germline segment, which might be a read error. The chain joins TRBV7-7 to TRBJ2-7; D unresolved. CDR3 length: 11 amino acids. CDR1 is SSHAT and CDR2 is FNYEAQ in the germline V gene (reference sequence). CDR3 region: CASSFGDEQYF. CDR3 sequence (DNA): TGTGCTAGCAGCTTCGGCGACGAGCAGTACTTC. The variable domain in full, with the rest retrieved from reference TRBV7-7 and TRBJ2-7, is GAGVSQSPRYKVTKRGQDVTLRCDPISSHATLYWYQQALGQGPEFLTYFNYEAQPDKSGLPSDRFSAERPEGSISTLTIQRTEQRDSAMYRCASSFGDEQYFGPGTRLTVT.

This clonotype was counted only a few times. The chain has TRBV20-1 and TRBJ2-5, with D unresolved. Per germline, CDR1 DFQATT and CDR2 SNEGSKA (reference sequence). V lost 3 bases to trimming and J lost 5 bases, with 16 bases between them. The CDR3 contains 14 residues. CDR3 coding DNA: TGCAGTGCTAGTAGGCAGGCCTACCGGGAGACCCAGTACTTC. This translates into CSASRQAYRETQYF.

The sample holds many counts of this clonotype. The rearrangement uses TRBV12-3 or TRBV12-4 and TRBJ2-1; no clear D gene. The CDR3 runs to 12 residues. V shed 3 bases and J shed 4 bases, with 4 bases lying between them. This CDR3 is CASSFSYNEQFF. CDR3 DNA sequence: TGTGCCAGCAGTTTTTCGTACAATGAGCAGTTCTTC.

This sequence joins TRBV7-3 and TRBJ2-5; D remains unclear. The CDR3 runs 14 residues. The germline gives CDR1 SGHTA, CDR2 FQGTGA. V was shortened by 0 bases and J by 3 bases, with 8 bases between the two germline ends. CDR3 nucleotide sequence: TGTGCCAGCAGCTTAACGAAGAGCGAAGAGACCCAGTACTTC. Amino acids: CASSLTKSEETQYF.

The J gene is TRBJ2-7, the V gene TRBV20-1, with D maybe TRBD2 (5 bases). V lost 0 bases to trimming and J lost 0 bases, with 9 bases between them. In germline, CDR1 is DFQATT, CDR2 SNEGSKA (reference sequence). The CDR3 runs 14 residues. CDR3 loop: CSARDREPSYEQYF. In nucleotides, the CDR3 is TGCAGTGCTAGAGATCGGGAACCCTCCTACGAGCAGTACTTC.

The chain combines TRBV5-1 with TRBJ2-1; tentatively, D is TRBD1 (6 bases). With 2 bases removed from V and 5 bases from J, the gap between germline ends came to 14 bases. Germline lookup yields CDR1 SGHRS and CDR2 YFSETQ. The CDR3 runs 15 residues. DNA for the CDR3: TGCGCCAGCAGCTTAACAGGGTCCATCAACAATGAGCAGTTCTTC. The encoded protein is CASSLTGSINNEQFF.

The chain combines TRBV7-9 with TRBJ2-5; TRBD2 might be the D (5 bases). The CDR3 loop spans 13 amino acids. Trimming took 5 bases from V and 5 from J, leaving 12 bases between them. Germline values: CDR1 SEHNR, CDR2 FQNEAQ (reference sequence). The CDR3 reads CASSPRGPETQYF. The CDR3, as DNA: TGTGCCAGCAGCCCCAGAGGGCCGGAGACCCAGTACTTC.

This chain uses TRBV15 with TRBJ1-6, with TRBD1 as a possible D gene (5 bases). Germline V gene data show CDR1 as LNHNV and CDR2 as YYDKDF (reference sequence). This CDR3 contains 15 residues. Trimming cost V 1 base and J 4 bases, with 8 bases left between them. The chain's CDR3 is CATSRARQYNSPLHF. The CDR3 DNA reads TGTGCCACCAGCAGAGCCAGACAGTATAATTCACCCCTCCACTTT.

This clonotype came up a few times. The J gene is TRBJ2-7, the V gene TRBV19; TRBD2 matches 9 bases. This CDR3 contains 17 residues. Germline V lookup: CDR1 LNHDA, CDR2 SQIVND (reference sequence). With 3 bases clipped from V and 0 bases from J, the junction kept 9 bases outside the gene matches. The CDR3: CASSITSTAGGSYEQYF. Here the CDR3 DNA reads TGTGCCAGTAGTATTACGAGCACAGCGGGAGGCTCCTACGAGCAGTACTTC.

In regard to this clonotype: One end of the junction fails to match germline, which may point to a read error. The chain has TRBV2 and TRBJ1-6; D is perhaps TRBD1 (6 bases). This CDR3 contains 15 residues. The V gene's germline CDR1 is SNHLY and CDR2 FYNNEI. CDR3 sequence: CASTRTASHNSPLHF. The DNA of the CDR3 is TGTGCCAGCACCCGGACAGCCTCCCATAATTCACCCCTCCACTTT.